The 10 T cell receptor beta chains presented below share a single source sample, sequenced in a study of response to subunit inactivated influenza vaccine. TCRdb processed the RT-PCR reads anew with MiXCR; each CDR3 protein has one entry. The sample records fewer than 750,000 distinct CDR3 sequences, less than 15% being singletons. Sequencing was performed on PBMCs from blood, taken roughly 12 days after vaccination. These receptors originate from a man in his forties or fifties who received an inactivated influenza vaccine.

This chain joins TRBV29-1 and TRBJ2-5; 8 positions match TRBD2. Trimming removed 4 bases from V and 2 bases from J; junction bases left unmatched: 3. The CDR3 contains 13 residues. Germline V gene lookup returns CDR1 SQVTM and CDR2 ANQGSEA. CDR3 DNA: TGCAGCGTTGCCTCGGGGGGGCAAGAGACCCAGTACTTC. Its protein product is CSVASGGQETQYF.

The chain joins TRBV29-1 to TRBJ2-3; 7 nucleotides match TRBD1. This CDR3 is built from 12 residues. With V trimmed by 7 bases and J by 5 bases, 6 bases remained unmatched. In germline, CDR1 is SQVTM, CDR2 ANQGSEA. The CDR3, as DNA: TGCAGCGCCAAGACAGGGAAAGATACGCAGTATTTT. It specifies CSAKTGKDTQYF.

The V call is TRBV29-1, the J call TRBJ2-1, with 13 bases matching TRBD2. Trimming took 5 bases from V and 7 from J; bases not matched to a gene: 5. Germline loops: CDR1 SQVTM, CDR2 ANQGSEA. CDR3 length equals 14 residues. CDR3 amino acids: CSVPTSGGFNEQFF. The CDR3 nucleotides read TGCAGCGTTCCGACTAGCGGGGGGTTTAATGAGCAGTTCTTC.

The chain joins TRBV28 to TRBJ2-7; D gene ambiguous. Germline CDR1 reads MDHEN; CDR2 reads SYDVKM. Trimming left V 2 bases short and J 7 bases short, with 9 bases between. The CDR3 is 12 residues long. CDR3 bases: TGTGCCAGCAGTTTACAAAAGGGAGAGCAGTACTTC. This gives the protein CASSLQKGEQYF.

This clonotype was observed a few times. The rearrangement links TRBV2 to TRBJ1-3; D gene unclear. The V gene lost 4 bases and the J gene lost 2 bases, with 9 bases spanning the gap. Per the germline V gene, CDR1 is SNHLY and CDR2 is FYNNEI. This CDR3 is 14 amino acids long. CDR3 DNA sequence: TGTGCCAGCAGTGCAGAAGGAGCTGGAAACACCATATATTTT. Residues: CASSAEGAGNTIYF.

The V and J genes are TRBV15 and TRBJ2-1; D is ambiguous. Per the germline V gene, CDR1 is LNHNV and CDR2 is YYDKDF (reference sequence). This CDR3 has 13 residues. Deletions cut 1 base from V and 3 bases from J, with 4 bases between. The DNA for the CDR3 is TGTGCCACCAGCAGAGGATTCTACAATGAGCAGTTCTTC. It specifies CATSRGFYNEQFF.

This clonotype was recorded many times. One junction end disagrees with the germline gene, perhaps due to a read error. V usage is TRBV7-2 and J usage is TRBJ2-7; D may be TRBD2 (5 bases). This CDR3 contains 13 residues. Germline CDR1 SGHTA, CDR2 FQGNSA. The CDR3 DNA is TGTGCCAGCAGTTTAGCGTTAGGCTACGAGCAGTACTTC. It codes for CASSLALGYEQYF. Together with reference TRBV7-2 and TRBJ2-7, the CDR3 gives the full variable domain: GAGVSQSPSNKVTEKGKDVELRCDPISGHTALYWYRQSLGQGLEFLIYFQGNSAPDKSGLPSDRFSAERTGGSVSTLTIQRTQQEDSAVYLCASSLALGYEQYFGPGTRLTVT.

This clonotype was seen repeatedly, ten times or more. V usage is TRBV15 and J usage is TRBJ2-1; 11 positions match TRBD1. The germline V gene has CDR1 LNHNV and CDR2 YYDKDF (reference sequence). Trimming cost V 0 bases and J 6 bases; bases outside gene matches: 7. The CDR3 is 17 amino acids. The CDR3 reads CATSRERRGTGGNEQFF. The DNA of the CDR3 is TGTGCCACCAGCAGAGAACGGCGCGGGACAGGGGGCAATGAGCAGTTCTTC.

In this sample, this clonotype turned up once. V usage is TRBV5-1 and J usage is TRBJ2-1; perhaps TRBD2 as D (5 bases). From germline, CDR1 is SGHRS and CDR2 YFSETQ. The V gene lost 0 bases and the J gene lost 0 bases, with 13 bases spanning the gap. The CDR3 is made up of 17 amino acids. CDR3 sequence reads: CASSLDGQRSSYNEQFF. CDR3 sequence (DNA): TGCGCCAGCAGCTTGGACGGCCAGCGGTCCTCCTACAATGAGCAGTTCTTC. The full variable domain, its missing parts supplied by reference TRBV5-1 and TRBJ2-1, is KAGVTQTPRYLIKTRGQQVTLSCSPISGHRSVSWYQQTPGQGLQFLFEYFSETQRNKGNFPGRFSGRQFSNSRSEMNVSTLELGDSALYLCASSLDGQRSSYNEQFFGPGTRLTVL.

This clonotype was picked up many times. This rearrangement joins TRBV5-1 to TRBJ1-1; D is undetermined. This CDR3 is 11 amino acids long. Germline CDR1 SGHRS, CDR2 YFSETQ. Deletions cut 4 bases from V and 6 bases from J, with 7 bases between. In DNA, the CDR3 is TGCGCCAGCAGCCGCGGGGCTGAAGCTTTCTTT. It specifies CASSRGAEAFF.